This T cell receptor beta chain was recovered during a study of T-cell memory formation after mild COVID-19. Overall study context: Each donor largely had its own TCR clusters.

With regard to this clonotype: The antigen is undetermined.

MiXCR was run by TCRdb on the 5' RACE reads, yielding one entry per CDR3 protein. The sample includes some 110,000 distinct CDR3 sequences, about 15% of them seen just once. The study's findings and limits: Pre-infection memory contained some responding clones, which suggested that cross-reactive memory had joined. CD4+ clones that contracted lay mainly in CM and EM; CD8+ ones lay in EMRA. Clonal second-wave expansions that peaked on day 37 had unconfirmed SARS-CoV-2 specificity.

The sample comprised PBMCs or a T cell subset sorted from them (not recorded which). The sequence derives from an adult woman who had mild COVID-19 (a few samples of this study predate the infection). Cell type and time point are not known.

CDR3 coding DNA: TGTGCCACCAGTGATTTAAGCGGGGAGTACACCGGGGAGCTGTTTTTT. Its protein is CATSDLSGEYTGELFF. The chain joins TRBV24-1 to TRBJ2-2; 7 nucleotides match TRBD2. The germline V gene encodes CDR1 KGHDR and CDR2 SFDVKD. The CDR3 has 16 residues. V shed 1 base and J 3 bases; nucleotides not matched to a gene: 4.